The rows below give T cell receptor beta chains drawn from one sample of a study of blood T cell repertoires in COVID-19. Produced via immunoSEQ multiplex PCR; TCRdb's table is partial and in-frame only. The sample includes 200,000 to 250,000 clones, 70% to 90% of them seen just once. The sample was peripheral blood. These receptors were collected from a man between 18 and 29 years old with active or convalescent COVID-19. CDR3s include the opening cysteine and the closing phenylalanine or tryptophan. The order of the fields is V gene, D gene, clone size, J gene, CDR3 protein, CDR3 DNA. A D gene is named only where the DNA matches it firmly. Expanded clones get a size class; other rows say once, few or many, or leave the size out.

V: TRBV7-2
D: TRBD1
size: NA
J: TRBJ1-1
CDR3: CASSLGFGTGEAFF
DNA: TGTGCCAGCAGCTTAGGTTTCGGGACAGGTGAAGCTTTCTTT

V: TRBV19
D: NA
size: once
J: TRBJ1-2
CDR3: CASTPRAGPAGMRGYTF
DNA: TGTGCCAGTACCCCCAGGGCAGGTCCGGCAGGTATGCGGGGCTACACCTTC

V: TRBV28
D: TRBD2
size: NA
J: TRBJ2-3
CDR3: CASSQAGGPPDTQYF
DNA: TGTGCCAGCAGCCAAGCGGGGGGGCCCCCAGATACGCAGTATTTT

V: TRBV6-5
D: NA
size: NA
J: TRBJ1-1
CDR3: CASSGGNTEAFF
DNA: TGTGCCAGCTCGGGAGGGAACACTGAAGCTTTCTTT

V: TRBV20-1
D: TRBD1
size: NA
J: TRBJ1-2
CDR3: CSAYTGAYTF
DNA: TGCAGTGCATACACAGGGGCCTACACCTTC

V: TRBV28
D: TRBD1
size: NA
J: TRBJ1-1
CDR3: CASSFPPGGSSAFF
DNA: TGTGCCAGCAGTTTTCCCCCAGGGGGCAGCTCAGCTTTCTTT

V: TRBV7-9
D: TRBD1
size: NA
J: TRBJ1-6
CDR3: CASSLGRGQSSPLHF
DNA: TGTGCCAGCAGCTTGGGCAGGGGGCAGTCTTCACCCCTCCACTTT

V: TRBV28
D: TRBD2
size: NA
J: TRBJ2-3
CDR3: CASSLTGLAGSASTDTQYF
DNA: TGTGCCAGCAGTTTGACGGGACTAGCGGGATCCGCGAGCACAGATACGCAGTATTTT

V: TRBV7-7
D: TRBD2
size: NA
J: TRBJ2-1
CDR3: CASSLAKLAGGYVSYNEQFF
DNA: TGTGCTAGCAGCTTAGCTAAACTAGCGGGAGGATACGTCTCCTACAATGAGCAGTTCTTC

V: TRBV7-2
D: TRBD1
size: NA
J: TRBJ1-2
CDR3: CASSLAGTVNGYTF
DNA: TGTGCCAGCAGCTTAGCGGGGACAGTAAATGGCTACACCTTC

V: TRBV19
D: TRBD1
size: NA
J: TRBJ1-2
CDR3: CASNGGQGNYGYTF
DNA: TGTGCCTCCAACGGGGGACAGGGTAACTATGGCTACACCTTC

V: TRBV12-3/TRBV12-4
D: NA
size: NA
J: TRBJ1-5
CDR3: CASRKSGNQPQHF
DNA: TGTGCCAGCAGAAAATCAGGAAATCAGCCCCAGCATTTT

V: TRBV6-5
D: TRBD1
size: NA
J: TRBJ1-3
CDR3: CATQTGGLSGNTIYF
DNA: TGTGCCACCCAGACAGGGGGTCTCTCTGGAAACACCATATATTTT

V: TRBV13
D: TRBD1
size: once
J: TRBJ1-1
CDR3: CASSPRGLYTEAFF
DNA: TGTGCCAGCAGCCCTAGGGGGCTATACACTGAAGCTTTCTTT

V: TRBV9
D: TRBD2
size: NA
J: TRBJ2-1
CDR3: CASTPDLTSGGVNDRNEQFF
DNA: TGTGCCAGCACTCCCGACCTCACTAGCGGGGGGGTCAACGACCGCAATGAGCAGTTCTTC

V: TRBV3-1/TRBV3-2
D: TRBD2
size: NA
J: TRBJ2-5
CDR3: CASSRREAQYF
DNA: TGTGCCAGCAGCCGACGGGAGGCCCAGTACTTC

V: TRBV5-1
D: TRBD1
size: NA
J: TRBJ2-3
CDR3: CASSSRPTGGWTDTQYF
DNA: TGCGCCAGCAGCTCGCGACCGACAGGGGGCTGGACAGATACGCAGTATTTT

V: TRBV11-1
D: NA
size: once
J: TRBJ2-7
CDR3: CASSFGTQLFYEQYF
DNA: TGTGCCAGCAGCTTCGGGACACAGCTTTTCTACGAGCAGTACTTC

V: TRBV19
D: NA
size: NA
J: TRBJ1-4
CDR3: CASNTPNEKLFF
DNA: TGTGCCAGTAACACGCCGAATGAAAAACTGTTTTTT

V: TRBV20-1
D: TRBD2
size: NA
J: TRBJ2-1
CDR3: CSARDPGREFF
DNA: TGCAGTGCTAGAGATCCGGGGAGGGAGTTCTTC

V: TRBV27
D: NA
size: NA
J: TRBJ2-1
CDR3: CASSFGSSYNEQFF
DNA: TGTGCCAGCAGTTTTGGGAGCTCCTACAATGAGCAGTTCTTC

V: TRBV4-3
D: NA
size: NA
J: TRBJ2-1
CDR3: CASSQDLSREQFF
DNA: TGCGCCAGCAGCCAAGATTTGTCCCGGGAGCAGTTCTTC

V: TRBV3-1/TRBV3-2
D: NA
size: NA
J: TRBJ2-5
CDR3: CASSQGRGRETQYF
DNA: TGTGCCAGCAGCCAAGGCAGGGGCAGAGAGACCCAGTACTTC

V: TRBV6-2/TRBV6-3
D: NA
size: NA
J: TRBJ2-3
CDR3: CASSYSSGGTGATDTQYF
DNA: TGTGCCAGCAGTTACTCATCAGGCGGGACCGGGGCCACAGATACGCAGTATTTT

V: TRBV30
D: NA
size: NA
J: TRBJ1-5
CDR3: CAWSVTTGRNQPQHF
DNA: TGTGCCTGGAGTGTAACGACAGGTCGCAATCAGCCCCAGCATTTT

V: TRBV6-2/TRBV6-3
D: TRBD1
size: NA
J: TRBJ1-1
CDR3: CASSYRQGGEAFF
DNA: TGTGCCAGCAGTTACAGGCAGGGGGGTGAAGCTTTCTTT

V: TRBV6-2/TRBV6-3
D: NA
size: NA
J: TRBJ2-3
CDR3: CASSYSGGVPSLGYF
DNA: TGTGCCAGCAGTTACTCGGGCGGGGTCCCGAGCCTTGGGTATTTT

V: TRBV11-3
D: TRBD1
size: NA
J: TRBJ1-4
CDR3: CASSLPRTGGLSTTNEKLFF
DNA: TGTGCCAGCAGCTTGCCGAGGACAGGGGGCCTCTCTACAACTAATGAAAAACTGTTTTTT

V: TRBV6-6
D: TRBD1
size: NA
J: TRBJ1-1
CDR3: CASRGSGGSTEAFF
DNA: TGTGCCAGCAGGGGTTCAGGGGGCAGCACTGAAGCTTTCTTT

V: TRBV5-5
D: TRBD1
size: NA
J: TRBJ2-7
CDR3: CASSLGDSPLGEQYF
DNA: TGTGCCAGCAGCTTGGGGGACAGCCCCTTGGGCGAGCAGTACTTC

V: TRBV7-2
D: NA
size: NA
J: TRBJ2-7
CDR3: CASSLYRYEQYF
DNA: TGTGCCAGCAGCTTATATCGGTACGAGCAGTACTTC

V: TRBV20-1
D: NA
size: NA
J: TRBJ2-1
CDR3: CSASSSSSLNEQFF
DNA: TGCAGTGCTAGTTCTAGTTCCTCGTTGAATGAGCAGTTCTTC

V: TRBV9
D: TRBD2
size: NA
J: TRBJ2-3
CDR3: CASDGGGATDTQYF
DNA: TGTGCCAGCGACGGCGGGGGGGCCACAGATACGCAGTATTTT

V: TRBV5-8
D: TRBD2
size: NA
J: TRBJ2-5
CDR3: CASSLIASGYQETQYF
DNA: TGTGCCAGCAGCTTGATCGCTAGCGGATACCAAGAGACCCAGTACTTC

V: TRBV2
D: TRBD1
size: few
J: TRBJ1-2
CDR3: CASSESRTGGVGYTF
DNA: TGTGCCAGCAGTGAAAGTAGGACAGGGGGCGTTGGCTACACCTTC

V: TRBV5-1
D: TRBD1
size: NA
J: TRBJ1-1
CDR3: CASSLVPGGNTEAFF
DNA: TGCGCCAGCAGCTTGGTTCCAGGGGGCAACACTGAAGCTTTCTTT

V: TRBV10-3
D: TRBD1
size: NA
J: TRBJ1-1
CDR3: CAISASTGEDTEAFF
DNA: TGTGCCATCAGTGCGTCGACAGGGGAAGACACTGAAGCTTTCTTT

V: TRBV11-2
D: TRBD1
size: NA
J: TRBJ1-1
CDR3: CASSLPRTGVTEAFF
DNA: TGTGCCAGCAGCCTCCCCAGGACAGGGGTTACTGAAGCTTTCTTT

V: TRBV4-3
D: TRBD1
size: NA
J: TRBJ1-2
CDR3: CASSPGTGVGYTF
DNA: TGCGCCAGCAGCCCGGGGACAGGGGTTGGCTACACCTTC

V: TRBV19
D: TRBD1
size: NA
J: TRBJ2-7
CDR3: CASSLGTEPYEQYF
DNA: TGTGCCAGTAGTTTAGGGACAGAACCCTACGAGCAGTACTTC

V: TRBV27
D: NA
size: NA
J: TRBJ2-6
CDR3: CASTLFPSGANVLTF
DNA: TGTGCCAGCACACTTTTCCCCTCTGGGGCCAACGTCCTGACTTTC

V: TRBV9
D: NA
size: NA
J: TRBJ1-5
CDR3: CASSVDPTNQPQHF
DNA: TGTGCCAGCAGCGTAGATCCGACTAATCAGCCCCAGCATTTT

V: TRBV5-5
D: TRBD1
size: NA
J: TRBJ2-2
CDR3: CASSLTGGAGTGELFF
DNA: TGTGCCAGCAGCTTGACAGGGGGCGCAGGGACCGGGGAGCTGTTTTTT

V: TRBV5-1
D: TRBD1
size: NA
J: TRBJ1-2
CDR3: CASSLTQGNYGYTF
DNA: TGCGCCAGCAGCTTGACACAGGGGAACTATGGCTACACCTTC

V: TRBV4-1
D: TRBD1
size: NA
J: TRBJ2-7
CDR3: CASSQDPGTGGYEQYF
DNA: TGCGCCAGCAGCCAAGACCCGGGGACAGGGGGCTACGAGCAGTACTTC

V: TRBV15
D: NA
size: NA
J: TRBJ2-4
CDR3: CATSRTRDIQYF
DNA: TGTGCCACCAGCAGGACGAGGGACATTCAGTACTTC

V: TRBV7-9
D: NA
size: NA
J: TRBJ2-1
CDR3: CASSLFEFNEQFF
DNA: TGTGCCAGCAGCCTATTTGAGTTCAATGAGCAGTTCTTC

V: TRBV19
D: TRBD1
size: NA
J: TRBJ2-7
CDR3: CASSIKGQINEQYF
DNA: TGTGCCAGTAGTATAAAGGGACAGATCAACGAGCAGTACTTC

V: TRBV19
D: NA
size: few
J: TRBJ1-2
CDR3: CASTRVSGYGYTF
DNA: TGTGCCAGTACTCGTGTGAGCGGCTATGGCTACACCTTC

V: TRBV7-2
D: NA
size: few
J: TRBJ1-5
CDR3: CASSYGGAQGNQPQHF
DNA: TGTGCCAGCAGCTACGGGGGGGCCCAGGGCAATCAGCCCCAGCATTTT

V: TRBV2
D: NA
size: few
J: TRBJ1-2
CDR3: CASSEQQAYIYGYTF
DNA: TGTGCCAGCAGTGAACAACAGGCCTACATCTATGGCTACACCTTC